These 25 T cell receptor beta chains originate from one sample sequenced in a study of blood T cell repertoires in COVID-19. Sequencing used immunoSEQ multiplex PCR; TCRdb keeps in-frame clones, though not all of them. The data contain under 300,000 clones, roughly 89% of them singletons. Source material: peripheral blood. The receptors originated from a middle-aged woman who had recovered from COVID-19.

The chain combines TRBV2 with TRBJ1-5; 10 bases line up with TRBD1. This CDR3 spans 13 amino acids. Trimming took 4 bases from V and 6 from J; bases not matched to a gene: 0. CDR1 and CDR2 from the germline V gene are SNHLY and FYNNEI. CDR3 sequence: CASSGTGGQPQHF. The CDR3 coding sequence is TGTGCCAGCAGTGGGACAGGGGGTCAGCCCCAGCATTTT.

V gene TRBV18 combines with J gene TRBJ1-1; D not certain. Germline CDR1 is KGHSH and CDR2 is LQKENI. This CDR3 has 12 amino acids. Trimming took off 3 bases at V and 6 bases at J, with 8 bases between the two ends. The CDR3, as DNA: TGTGCCAGCTCACCTAGGAGGGCTGAAGCTTTCTTT. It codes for CASSPRRAEAFF.

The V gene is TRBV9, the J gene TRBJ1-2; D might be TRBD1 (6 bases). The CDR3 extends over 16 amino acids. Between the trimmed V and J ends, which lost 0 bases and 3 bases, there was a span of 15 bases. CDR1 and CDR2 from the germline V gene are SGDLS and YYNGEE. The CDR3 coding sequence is TGTGCCAGCAGCGTAGCTGTCTCGACAGGTCACTATGGCTACACCTTC. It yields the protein CASSVAVSTGHYGYTF.

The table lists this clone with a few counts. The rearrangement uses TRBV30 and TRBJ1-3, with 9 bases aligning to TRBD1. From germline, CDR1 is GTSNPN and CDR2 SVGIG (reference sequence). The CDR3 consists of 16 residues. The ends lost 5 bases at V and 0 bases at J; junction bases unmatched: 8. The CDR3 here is CAWGGDRASSGNTIYF. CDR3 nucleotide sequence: TGTGCCTGGGGGGGGGACAGGGCGAGCTCTGGAAACACCATATATTTT.

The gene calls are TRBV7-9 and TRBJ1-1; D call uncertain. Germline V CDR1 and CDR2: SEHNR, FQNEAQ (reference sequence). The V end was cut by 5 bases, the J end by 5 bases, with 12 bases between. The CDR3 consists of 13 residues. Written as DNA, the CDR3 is TGTGCCAGCAGCGACGAGATCGGGACTGAAGCTTTCTTT. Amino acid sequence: CASSDEIGTEAFF.

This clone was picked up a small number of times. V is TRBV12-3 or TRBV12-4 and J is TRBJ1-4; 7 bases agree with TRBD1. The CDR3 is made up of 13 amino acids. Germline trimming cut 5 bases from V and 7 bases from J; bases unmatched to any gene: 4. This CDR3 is CASSLRQGEKLFF. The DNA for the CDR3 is TGTGCCAGCAGTCTCCGACAGGGTGAAAAACTGTTTTTT.

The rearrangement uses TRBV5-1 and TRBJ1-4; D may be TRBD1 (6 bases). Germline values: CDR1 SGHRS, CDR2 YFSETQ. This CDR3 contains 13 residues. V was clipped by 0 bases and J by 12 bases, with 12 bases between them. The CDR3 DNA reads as TGCGCCAGCAGCTTGGGGGATAGGACAGAACTGTTTTTT. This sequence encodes CASSLGDRTELFF.

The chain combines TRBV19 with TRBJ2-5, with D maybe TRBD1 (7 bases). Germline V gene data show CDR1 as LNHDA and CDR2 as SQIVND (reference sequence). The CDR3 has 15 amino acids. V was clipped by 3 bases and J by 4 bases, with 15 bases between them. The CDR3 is CASSMRGRGVETQYF. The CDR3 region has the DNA TGTGCCAGTAGTATGAGAGGCAGGGGGGTAGAGACCCAGTACTTC. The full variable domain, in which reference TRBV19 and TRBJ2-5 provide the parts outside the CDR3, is DGGITQSPKYLFRKEGQNVTLSCEQNLNHDAMYWYRQDPGQGLRLIYYSQIVNDFQKGDIAEGYSVSREKKESFPLTVTSAQKNPTAFYLCASSMRGRGVETQYFGPGTRLLVL.

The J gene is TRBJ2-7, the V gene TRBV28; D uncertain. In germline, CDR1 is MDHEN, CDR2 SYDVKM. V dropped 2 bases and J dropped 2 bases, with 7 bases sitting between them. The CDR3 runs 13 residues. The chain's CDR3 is CASSLGQPYEQYF. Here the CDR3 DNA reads TGTGCCAGCAGTTTAGGGCAGCCCTACGAGCAGTACTTC.

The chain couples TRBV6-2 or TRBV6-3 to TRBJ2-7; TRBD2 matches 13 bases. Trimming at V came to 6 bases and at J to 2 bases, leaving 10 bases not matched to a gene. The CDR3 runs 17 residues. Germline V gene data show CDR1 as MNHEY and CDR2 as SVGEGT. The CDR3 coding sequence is TGTGCCAGCAGCCCTACTAGCGGGGGGGCCTTGACCTACGAGCAGTACTTC. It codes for CASSPTSGGALTYEQYF.

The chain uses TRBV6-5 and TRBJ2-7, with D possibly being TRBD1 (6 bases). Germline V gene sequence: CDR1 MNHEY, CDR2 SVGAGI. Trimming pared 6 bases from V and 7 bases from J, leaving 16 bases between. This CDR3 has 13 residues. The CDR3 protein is CASSHGTSMEQYF. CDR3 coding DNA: TGTGCCAGCAGCCACGGGACATCAATGGAGCAGTACTTC.

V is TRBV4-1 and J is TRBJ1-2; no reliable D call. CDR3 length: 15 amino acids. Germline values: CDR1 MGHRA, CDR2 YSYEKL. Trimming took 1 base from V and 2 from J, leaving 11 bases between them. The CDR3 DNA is TGCGCCAGCAGCCAAGTTCCGCCAGCGAACTATGGCTACACCTTC. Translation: CASSQVPPANYGYTF.

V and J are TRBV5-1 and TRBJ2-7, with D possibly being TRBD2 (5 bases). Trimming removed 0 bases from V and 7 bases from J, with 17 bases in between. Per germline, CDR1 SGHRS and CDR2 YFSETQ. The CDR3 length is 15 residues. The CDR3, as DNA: TGCGCCAGCAGCTTGGACGGCGGGTGGTATAAAGAGCAGTACTTC. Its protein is CASSLDGGWYKEQYF.

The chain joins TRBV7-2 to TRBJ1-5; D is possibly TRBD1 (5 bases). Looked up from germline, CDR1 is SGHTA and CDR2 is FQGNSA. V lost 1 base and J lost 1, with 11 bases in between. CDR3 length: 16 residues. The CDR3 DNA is TGTGCCAGCAGCTTAGTGGGAGGGGCAAGCAATCAGCCCCAGCATTTT. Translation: CASSLVGGASNQPQHF.

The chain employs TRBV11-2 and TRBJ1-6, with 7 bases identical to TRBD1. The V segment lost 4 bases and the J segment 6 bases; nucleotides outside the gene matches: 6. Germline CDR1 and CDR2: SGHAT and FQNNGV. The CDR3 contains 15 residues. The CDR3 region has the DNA TGTGCCAGCAGCTACTCCGGGACAGTTAATTCACCCCTCCACTTT. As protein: CASSYSGTVNSPLHF.

The CDR3 bases are TGTGCCAGCAGCTTAAGAGTGGGGACAGGGGACTATGGCTACACCTTC. Encoded protein: CASSLRVGTGDYGYTF. The V and J genes are TRBV7-2 and TRBJ1-2; 10 bases are shared with TRBD1. The germline gives CDR1 SGHTA, CDR2 FQGNSA. CDR3 length: 16 amino acids. Trimming took 2 bases from V and 3 from J; bases not matched to a gene: 6. Using reference TRBV7-2 and TRBJ1-2 for the parts outside the CDR3, the full variable domain is GAGVSQSPSNKVTEKGKDVELRCDPISGHTALYWYRQSLGQGLEFLIYFQGNSAPDKSGLPSDRFSAERTGGSVSTLTIQRTQQEDSAVYLCASSLRVGTGDYGYTFGSGTRLTVV.

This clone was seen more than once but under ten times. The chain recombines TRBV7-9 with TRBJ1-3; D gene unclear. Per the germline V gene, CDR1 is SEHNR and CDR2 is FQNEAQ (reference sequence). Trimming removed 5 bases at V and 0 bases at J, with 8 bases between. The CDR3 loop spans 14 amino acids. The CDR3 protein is CASSPRFSGNTIYF. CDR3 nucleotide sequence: TGTGCCAGCAGCCCCCGGTTCTCTGGAAACACCATATATTTT.

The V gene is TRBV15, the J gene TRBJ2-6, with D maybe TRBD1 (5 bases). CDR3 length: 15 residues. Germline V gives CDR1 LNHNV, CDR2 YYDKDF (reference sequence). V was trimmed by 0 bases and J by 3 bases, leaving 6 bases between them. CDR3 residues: CATSREGVGANVLTF. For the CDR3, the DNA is TGTGCCACCAGCAGAGAAGGGGTTGGGGCCAACGTCCTGACTTTC.

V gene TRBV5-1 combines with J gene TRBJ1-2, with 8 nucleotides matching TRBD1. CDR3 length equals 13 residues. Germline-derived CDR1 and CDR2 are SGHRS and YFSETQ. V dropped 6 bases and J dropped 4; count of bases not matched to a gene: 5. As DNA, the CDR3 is TGCGCCAGCACCAGGACAGGGAGCTATGGCTACACCTTC. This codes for CASTRTGSYGYTF.

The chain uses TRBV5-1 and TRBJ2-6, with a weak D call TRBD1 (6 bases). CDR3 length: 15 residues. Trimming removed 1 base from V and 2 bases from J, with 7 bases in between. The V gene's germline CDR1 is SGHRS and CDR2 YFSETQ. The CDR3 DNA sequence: TGCGCCAGCAGCTTGACAGGGCCTGGGGCCAACGTCCTGACTTTC. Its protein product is CASSLTGPGANVLTF.

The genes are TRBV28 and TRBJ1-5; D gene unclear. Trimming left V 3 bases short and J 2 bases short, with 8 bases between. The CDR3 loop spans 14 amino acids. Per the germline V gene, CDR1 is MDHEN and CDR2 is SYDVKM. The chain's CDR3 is CASSFQRGNQPQHF. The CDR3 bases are TGTGCCAGCAGTTTCCAGCGGGGCAATCAGCCCCAGCATTTT.

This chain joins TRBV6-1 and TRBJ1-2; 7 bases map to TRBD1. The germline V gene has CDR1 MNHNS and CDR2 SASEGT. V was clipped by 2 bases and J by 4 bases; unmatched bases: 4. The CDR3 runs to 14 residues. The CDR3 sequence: CASSESGQIYGYTF. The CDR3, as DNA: TGTGCCAGCAGTGAATCGGGACAGATCTATGGCTACACCTTC.

CDR3 nucleotide sequence: TGTGCCAGCAGAGCCGACAGCTCTGGAAACACCATATATTTT. Amino acid sequence: CASRADSSGNTIYF. V usage is TRBV9 and J usage is TRBJ1-3; possibly TRBD1 for D (5 bases). Trimming removed 5 bases at V and 0 bases at J, with 9 bases between. CDR3 length equals 14 residues. Germline V CDR1 and CDR2: SGDLS, YYNGEE.

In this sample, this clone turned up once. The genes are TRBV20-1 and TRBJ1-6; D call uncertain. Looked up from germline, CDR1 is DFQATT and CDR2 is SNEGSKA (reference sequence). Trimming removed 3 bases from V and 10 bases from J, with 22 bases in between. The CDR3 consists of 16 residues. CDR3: CSASHSWSGLESPLHF. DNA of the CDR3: TGCAGTGCTAGTCACTCTTGGTCCGGTTTGGAGTCACCCCTCCACTTT.

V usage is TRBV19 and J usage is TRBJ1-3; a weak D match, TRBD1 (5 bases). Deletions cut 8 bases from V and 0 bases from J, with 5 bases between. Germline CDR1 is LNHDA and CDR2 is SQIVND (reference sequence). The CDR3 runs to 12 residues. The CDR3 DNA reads TGTGCCAGTGACAGCTCTGGAAACACCATATATTTT. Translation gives CASDSSGNTIYF.